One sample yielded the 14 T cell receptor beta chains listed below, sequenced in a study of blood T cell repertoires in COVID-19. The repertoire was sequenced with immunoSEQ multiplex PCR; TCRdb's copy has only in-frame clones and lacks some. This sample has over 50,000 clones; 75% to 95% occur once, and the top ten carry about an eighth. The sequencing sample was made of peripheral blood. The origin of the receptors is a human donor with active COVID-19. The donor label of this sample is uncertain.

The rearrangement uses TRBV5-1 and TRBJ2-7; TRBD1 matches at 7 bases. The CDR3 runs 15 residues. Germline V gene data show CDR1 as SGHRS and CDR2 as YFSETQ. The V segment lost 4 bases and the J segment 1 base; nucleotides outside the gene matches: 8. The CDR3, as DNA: TGCGCCAGCAGCCAAGGTAGACAGGGATCCTACGAGCAGTACTTC. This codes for CASSQGRQGSYEQYF.

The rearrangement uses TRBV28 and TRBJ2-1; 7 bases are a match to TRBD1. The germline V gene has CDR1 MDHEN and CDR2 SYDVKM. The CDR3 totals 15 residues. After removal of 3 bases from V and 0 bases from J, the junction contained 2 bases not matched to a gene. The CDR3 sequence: CASSLDRSSYNEQFF. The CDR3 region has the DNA TGTGCCAGCAGTTTGGACAGGAGCTCCTACAATGAGCAGTTCTTC. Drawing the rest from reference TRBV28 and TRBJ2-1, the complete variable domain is DVKVTQSSRYLVKRTGEKVFLECVQDMDHENMFWYRQDPGLGLRLIYFSYDVKMKEKGDIPEGYSVSREKKERFSLILESASTNQTSMYLCASSLDRSSYNEQFFGPGTRLTVL.

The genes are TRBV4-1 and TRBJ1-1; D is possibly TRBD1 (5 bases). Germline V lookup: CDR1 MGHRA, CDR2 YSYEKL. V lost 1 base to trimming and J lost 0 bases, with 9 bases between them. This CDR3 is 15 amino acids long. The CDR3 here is CASSQGVRVNTEAFF. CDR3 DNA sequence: TGCGCCAGCAGCCAAGGGGTCAGGGTGAACACTGAAGCTTTCTTT.

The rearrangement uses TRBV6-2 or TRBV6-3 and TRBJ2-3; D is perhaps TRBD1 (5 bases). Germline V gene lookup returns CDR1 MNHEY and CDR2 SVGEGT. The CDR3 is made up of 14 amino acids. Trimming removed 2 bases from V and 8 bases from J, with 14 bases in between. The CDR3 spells CASSYGQGVGTQYF. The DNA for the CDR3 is TGTGCCAGCAGTTACGGGCAGGGTGTGGGTACGCAGTATTTT.

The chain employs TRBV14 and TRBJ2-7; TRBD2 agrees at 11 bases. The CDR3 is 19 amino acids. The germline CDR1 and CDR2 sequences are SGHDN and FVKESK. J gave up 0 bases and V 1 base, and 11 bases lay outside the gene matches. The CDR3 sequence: CASSQVTPGLAASSYEQYF. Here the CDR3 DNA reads TGTGCCAGCAGCCAAGTCACGCCGGGACTAGCGGCCTCCTCCTACGAGCAGTACTTC.

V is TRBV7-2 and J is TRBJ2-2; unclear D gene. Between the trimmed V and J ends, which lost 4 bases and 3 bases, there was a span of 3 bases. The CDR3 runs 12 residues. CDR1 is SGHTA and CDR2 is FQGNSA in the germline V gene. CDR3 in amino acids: CASSSDTGELFF. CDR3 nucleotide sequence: TGTGCCAGCAGCTCTGACACCGGGGAGCTGTTTTTT. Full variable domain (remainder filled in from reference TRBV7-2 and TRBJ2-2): GAGVSQSPSNKVTEKGKDVELRCDPISGHTALYWYRQSLGQGLEFLIYFQGNSAPDKSGLPSDRFSAERTGGSVSTLTIQRTQQEDSAVYLCASSSDTGELFFGEGSRLTVL.

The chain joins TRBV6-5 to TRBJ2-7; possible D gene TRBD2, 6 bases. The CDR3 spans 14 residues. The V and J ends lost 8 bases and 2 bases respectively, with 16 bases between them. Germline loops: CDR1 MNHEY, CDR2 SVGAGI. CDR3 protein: CASGDWEVAYEQYF. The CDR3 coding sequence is TGTGCCAGCGGAGACTGGGAGGTCGCCTACGAGCAGTACTTC.

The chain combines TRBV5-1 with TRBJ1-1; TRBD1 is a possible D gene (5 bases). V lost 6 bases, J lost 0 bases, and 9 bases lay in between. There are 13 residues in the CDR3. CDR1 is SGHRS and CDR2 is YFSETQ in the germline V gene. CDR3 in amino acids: CASTDSMNTEAFF. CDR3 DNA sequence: TGCGCCAGCACCGACAGCATGAACACTGAAGCTTTCTTT.

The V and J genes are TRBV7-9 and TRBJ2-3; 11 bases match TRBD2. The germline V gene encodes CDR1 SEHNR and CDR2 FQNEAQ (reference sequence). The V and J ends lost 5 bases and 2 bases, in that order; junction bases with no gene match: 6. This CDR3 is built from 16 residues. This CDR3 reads CASSDPSGGITDTQYF. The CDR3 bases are TGTGCCAGCAGCGATCCTAGCGGGGGGATCACAGATACGCAGTATTTT.

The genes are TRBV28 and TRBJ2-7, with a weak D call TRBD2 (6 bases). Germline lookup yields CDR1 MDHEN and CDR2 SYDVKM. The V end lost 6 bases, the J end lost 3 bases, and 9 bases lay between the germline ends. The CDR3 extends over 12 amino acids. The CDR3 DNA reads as TGTGCCAGCAGACTGGGGGGCTACGAGCAGTACTTC. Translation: CASRLGGYEQYF.

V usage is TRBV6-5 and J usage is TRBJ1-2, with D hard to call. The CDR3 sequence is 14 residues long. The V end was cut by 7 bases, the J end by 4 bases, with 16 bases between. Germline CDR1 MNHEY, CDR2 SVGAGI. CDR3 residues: CASTVVGGSYGYTF. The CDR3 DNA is TGTGCCAGCACCGTCGTTGGAGGGAGCTATGGCTACACCTTC.

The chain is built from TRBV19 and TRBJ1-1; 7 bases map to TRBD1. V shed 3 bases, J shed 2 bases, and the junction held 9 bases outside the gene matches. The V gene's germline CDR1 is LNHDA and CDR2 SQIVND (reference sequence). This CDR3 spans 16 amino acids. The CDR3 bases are TGTGCCAGTAGTATTGGAGGGACAGTGATTAACACTGAAGCTTTCTTT. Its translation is CASSIGGTVINTEAFF.

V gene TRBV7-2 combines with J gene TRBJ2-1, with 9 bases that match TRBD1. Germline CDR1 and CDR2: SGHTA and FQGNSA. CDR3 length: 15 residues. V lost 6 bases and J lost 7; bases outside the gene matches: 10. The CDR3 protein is CASRFRDRVMNEQFF. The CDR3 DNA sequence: TGTGCCAGCAGGTTCCGGGACAGGGTTATGAATGAGCAGTTCTTC.

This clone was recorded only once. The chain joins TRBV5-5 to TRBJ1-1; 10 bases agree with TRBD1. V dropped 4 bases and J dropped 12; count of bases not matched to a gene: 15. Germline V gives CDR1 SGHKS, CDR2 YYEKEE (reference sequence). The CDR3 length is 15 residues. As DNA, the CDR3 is TGTGCCAGCAGCCTGTGGGGTGACAGGGGGCGCAAAACTTTCTTT. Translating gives CASSLWGDRGRKTFF.